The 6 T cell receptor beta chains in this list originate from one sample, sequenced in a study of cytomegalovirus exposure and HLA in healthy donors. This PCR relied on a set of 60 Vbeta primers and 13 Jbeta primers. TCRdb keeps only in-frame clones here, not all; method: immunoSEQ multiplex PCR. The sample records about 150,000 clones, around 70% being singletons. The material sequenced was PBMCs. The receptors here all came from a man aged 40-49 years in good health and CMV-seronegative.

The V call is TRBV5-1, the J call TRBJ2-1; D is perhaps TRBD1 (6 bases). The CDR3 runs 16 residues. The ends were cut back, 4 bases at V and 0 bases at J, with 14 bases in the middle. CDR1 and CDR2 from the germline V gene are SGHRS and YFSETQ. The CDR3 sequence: CASSPTTGTSYNEQFF. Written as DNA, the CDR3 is TGCGCCAGCAGCCCGACCACAGGGACCTCCTACAATGAGCAGTTCTTC.

The CDR3 region is CASSTAPQTSGTEQFF. Here the CDR3 DNA reads TGTGCCAGCTCAACTGCGCCTCAGACTAGCGGGACGGAGCAGTTCTTC. J is TRBJ2-1 and V is TRBV18, with 11 bases identical to TRBD2. This CDR3 has 16 residues. The germline CDR1 and CDR2 sequences are KGHSH and LQKENI. Trimming took 5 bases from V and 10 from J; bases not matched to a gene: 13.

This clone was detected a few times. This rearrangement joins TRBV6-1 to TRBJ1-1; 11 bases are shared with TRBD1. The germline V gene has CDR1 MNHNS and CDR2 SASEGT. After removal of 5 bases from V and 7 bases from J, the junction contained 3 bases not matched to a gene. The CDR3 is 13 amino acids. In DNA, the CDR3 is TGTGCCAGCAGTAGAGGGACAGGGGGTGAAGCTTTCTTT. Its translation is CASSRGTGGEAFF.

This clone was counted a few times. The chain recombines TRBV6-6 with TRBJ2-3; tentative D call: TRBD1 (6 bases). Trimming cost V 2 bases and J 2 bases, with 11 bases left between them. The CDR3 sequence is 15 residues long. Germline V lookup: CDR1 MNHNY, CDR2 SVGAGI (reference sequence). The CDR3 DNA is TGTGCCAGCAGTTACAGGGACACCTCCACAGATACGCAGTATTTT. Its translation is CASSYRDTSTDTQYF.

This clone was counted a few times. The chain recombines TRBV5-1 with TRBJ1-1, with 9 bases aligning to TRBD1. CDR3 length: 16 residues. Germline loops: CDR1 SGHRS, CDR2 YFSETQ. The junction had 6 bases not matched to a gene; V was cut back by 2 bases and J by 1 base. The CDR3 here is CASSFAPGQGNTEAFF. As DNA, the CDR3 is TGCGCCAGCAGCTTCGCCCCGGGACAGGGGAACACTGAAGCTTTCTTT.

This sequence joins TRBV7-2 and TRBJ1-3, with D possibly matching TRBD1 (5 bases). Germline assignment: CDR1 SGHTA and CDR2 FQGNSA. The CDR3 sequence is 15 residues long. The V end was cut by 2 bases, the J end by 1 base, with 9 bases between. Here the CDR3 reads CASSLQGFSGNTIYF. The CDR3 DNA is TGTGCCAGCAGCTTACAGGGTTTTTCTGGAAACACCATATATTTT.